Listed below are T cell receptor beta chains from one sample, sequenced in a study of T cell responses to AZD1222 COVID-19 vaccine. Sequencing used immunoSEQ multiplex PCR; TCRdb keeps in-frame clones, though not all of them. Of some 130,000 clones in the sample, around 84% were seen once. Source: peripheral blood, taken on day 0 of AZD1222 vaccination. The source is an adult in good health. The CDR3 runs from the conserved cysteine through the conserved F or W. D genes are given only for firm matches. Only some rows state a clone size, as once, few, many or a class for expanded clones.

clone_size d_call j_call v_call cdr3_aa cdr3_nt
NA NA TRBJ1-3 TRBV24-1 CATSEGNTIYF TGTGCCACCAGTGAGGGAAACACCATATATTTT
NA NA TRBJ1-1 TRBV3-1/TRBV3-2 CASSQRFGNTEAFF TGTGCCAGCAGCCAAAGATTCGGGAACACTGAAGCTTTCTTT
once NA TRBJ2-3 TRBV6-5 CASSPLYGGDTQYF TGTGCCAGCAGCCCATTATACGGGGGAGATACGCAGTATTTT
once NA TRBJ1-1 TRBV5-1 CASSFRDQQTEAFF TGCGCCAGCAGCTTCCGGGACCAGCAGACTGAAGCTTTCTTT
NA TRBD1 TRBJ1-4 TRBV12-3/TRBV12-4 CASDDRENEKLFF TGTGCCAGCGACGACAGGGAGAATGAAAAACTGTTTTTT
NA NA TRBJ1-1 TRBV7-9 CASSQVINTEAFF TGTGCCAGCAGCCAGGTCATAAACACTGAAGCTTTCTTT
NA NA TRBJ1-5 TRBV27 CASSLGISNQPQHF TGTGCCAGCAGTTTGGGTATAAGCAATCAGCCCCAGCATTTT
few NA TRBJ1-6 TRBV9 CASSRGSSYNSPLHF TGTGCCAGCAGCAGGGGCAGCTCCTATAATTCACCCCTCCACTTT
NA TRBD1 TRBJ1-5 TRBV2 CASRGQVSNQPQHF TGTGCCAGCAGGGGACAGGTTAGCAATCAGCCCCAGCATTTT
few NA TRBJ1-3 TRBV5-6 CASSLDSLPGGNTIYF TGTGCCAGCAGCTTGGACAGCCTGCCGGGAGGAAACACCATATATTTT
NA NA TRBJ2-7 TRBV11-2 CASSLGVIGAGYEQYF TGTGCCAGCAGCTTGGGGGTAATAGGGGCTGGGTACGAGCAGTACTTC
NA NA TRBJ2-5 TRBV2 CASSEALRETQYF TGTGCCAGCAGTGAGGCCTTGAGGGAGACCCAGTACTTC
NA TRBD2 TRBJ2-3 TRBV5-1 CASSLAIAGGRDTQYF TGCGCCAGCAGCTTGGCCATAGCGGGGGGCCGAGATACGCAGTATTTT
NA NA TRBJ2-5 TRBV25-1 CASSESSFQKTQYF TGTGCCAGCAGTGAATCAAGCTTCCAGAAGACCCAGTACTTC
NA NA TRBJ2-5 TRBV5-1 CASSLEHGRETQYF TGCGCCAGCAGCTTGGAGCACGGGAGAGAGACCCAGTACTTC
NA TRBD1 TRBJ1-6 TRBV28 CASGTGYNSPLHF TGTGCCAGCGGGACAGGGTATAATTCACCCCTCCACTTT
few TRBD1 TRBJ1-1 TRBV25-1 CASRAVNRGDTEAFF TGTGCCAGCAGAGCGGTCAACAGGGGGGACACTGAAGCTTTCTTT
NA NA TRBJ1-1 TRBV27 CASSYQGLGSTEAFF TGTGCCAGCAGTTATCAGGGGCTGGGGAGCACTGAAGCTTTCTTT
NA NA TRBJ1-2 TRBV6-6 CASSPTLYGYTF TGTGCCAGCAGCCCTACCCTATATGGCTACACCTTC
few TRBD1 TRBJ1-2 TRBV6-2/TRBV6-3 CASSPQGYGYTF TGTGCCAGCAGCCCACAGGGGTATGGCTACACCTTC
NA TRBD1 TRBJ1-5 TRBV7-2 CASSLVAGGLINQPQHF TGTGCCAGCAGCTTAGTTGCAGGGGGGCTGATCAATCAGCCCCAGCATTTT
NA NA TRBJ2-5 TRBV3-1/TRBV3-2 CASSPMMERETQYF TGTGCCAGCAGCCCCATGATGGAGCGAGAGACCCAGTACTTC
NA NA TRBJ1-2 TRBV12-1 CASSFEGGYGYTF TGTGCCAGCAGCTTTGAGGGAGGCTATGGCTACACCTTC
NA NA TRBJ1-5 TRBV10-3 CAIMAGSGGQPQHF TGTGCCATCATGGCCGGGAGCGGAGGTCAGCCCCAGCATTTT
NA NA TRBJ2-7 TRBV7-2 CASSSRQVRDEQYF TGTGCCAGCAGCTCCAGACAGGTGCGTGACGAGCAGTACTTC
NA NA TRBJ1-3 TRBV5-1 CASSDSLAGNTIYF TGCGCCAGCAGCGATTCGCTCGCTGGAAACACCATATATTTT
NA NA TRBJ2-7 TRBV6-2/TRBV6-3 CASSYVALDYEQYF TGTGCCAGCAGTTACGTGGCCCTTGACTACGAGCAGTACTTC
NA NA TRBJ1-2 TRBV19 CASSIPPWGSGSDRNYGYTF TGTGCCAGTAGTATTCCTCCCTGGGGATCCGGGTCGGACAGAAACTATGGCTACACCTTC
NA TRBD1 TRBJ1-4 TRBV5-6 CASSLGTGQVNEKLFF TGTGCCAGCAGCTTGGGAACAGGACAGGTTAATGAAAAACTGTTTTTT
NA NA TRBJ2-3 TRBV5-4 CASSYLPTDTQYF TGTGCCAGCAGCTACCTCCCCACAGATACGCAGTATTTT
NA NA TRBJ1-2 TRBV2 CASSVEGYYGYTF TGTGCCAGCAGTGTCGAGGGCTACTATGGCTACACCTTC
NA NA TRBJ1-2 TRBV28 CASMAPYTF TGTGCCAGCATGGCGCCTTACACCTTC
NA TRBD1 TRBJ1-2 TRBV10-2 CASSESNRGRAGYTF TGCGCCAGCAGTGAGTCGAACAGGGGGCGGGCTGGCTACACCTTC
once NA TRBJ2-7 TRBV7-9 CASTPVGSAAYEQYF TGTGCCAGCACCCCCGTGGGATCCGCAGCCTACGAGCAGTACTTC
NA NA TRBJ2-7 TRBV14 CASSQEPGLFSYEQYF TGTGCCAGCAGCCAAGAGCCGGGGCTATTCTCCTACGAGCAGTACTTC
NA NA TRBJ1-1 TRBV9 CASSVGWGAEAFF TGTGCCAGCAGCGTAGGATGGGGCGCTGAAGCTTTCTTT
NA NA TRBJ1-4 TRBV5-8 CASNLLTGLNEKLFF TGTGCCAGCAACCTATTGACAGGACTCAATGAAAAACTGTTTTTT
NA NA TRBJ1-2 TRBV29-1 CSVGGARVGTF TGCAGCGTTGGAGGTGCGAGGGTTGGAACCTTC
NA NA TRBJ1-3 TRBV12-3/TRBV12-4 CASNTGSGNTIYF TGTGCCAGCAACACAGGCTCTGGAAACACCATATATTTT
NA TRBD2 TRBJ2-2 TRBV28 CASSFFSAGGTGELFF TGTGCCAGCAGTTTCTTTTCTGCGGGGGGTACCGGGGAGCTGTTTTTT
NA NA TRBJ1-2 TRBV19 CASTLSAGSLGYTF TGTGCCAGTACCCTGTCGGCAGGGTCCCTTGGCTACACCTTC
NA NA TRBJ1-4 TRBV3-1/TRBV3-2 CASSHTGKGLATNEKLFF TGTGCCAGCAGCCATACAGGGAAGGGCCTTGCAACTAATGAAAAACTGTTTTTT
NA TRBD1 TRBJ2-7 TRBV6-5 CASSPPGQGSEQYF TGTGCCAGCAGCCCACCGGGACAGGGAAGCGAGCAGTACTTC
few NA TRBJ1-2 TRBV2 CASSDWGEGGYTF TGTGCCAGCAGTGACTGGGGTGAGGGTGGCTACACCTTC
few NA TRBJ1-3 TRBV6-9 CASSFPSDDGNTIYF TGTGCCAGCAGCTTCCCCTCCGACGACGGAAACACCATATATTTT
NA NA TRBJ1-5 TRBV5-5 CASSLSPIGNQPQHF TGTGCCAGCAGCTTATCACCGATTGGCAATCAGCCCCAGCATTTT
once NA TRBJ1-1 TRBV5-6 CASSPDGGTTNTEAFF TGTGCCAGCAGCCCCGATGGGGGCACAACTAACACTGAAGCTTTCTTT
NA NA TRBJ2-7 TRBV27 CASSAIAWLGGPYEQYF TGTGCCAGCAGTGCAATAGCCTGGCTCGGCGGCCCCTACGAGCAGTACTTC
NA NA TRBJ2-7 TRBV7-9 CASSLGGGLEEQYF TGTGCCAGCAGCTTAGGGGGCGGGCTTGAAGAGCAGTACTTC
NA NA TRBJ1-1 TRBV6-6 CASSYSKSASSEAFF TGTGCCAGCAGTTACTCGAAATCGGCCAGTTCTGAAGCTTTCTTT
NA NA TRBJ1-2 TRBV7-2 CASSFRSGTLHYGYTF TGTGCCAGCAGCTTTCGGTCCGGGACACTTCACTATGGCTACACCTTC
NA TRBD2 TRBJ2-7 TRBV3-1/TRBV3-2 CASSLTSGGGEQYF TGTGCCAGCAGCCTGACTAGCGGGGGCGGCGAGCAGTACTTC
NA NA TRBJ1-1 TRBV7-2 CASSLASDGPDAFF TGTGCCAGCAGCTTAGCATCGGACGGACCTGACGCTTTCTTT
NA NA TRBJ1-5 TRBV5-6 CASSFVGRNQPQHF TGTGCCAGCAGCTTTGTAGGGCGCAATCAGCCCCAGCATTTT